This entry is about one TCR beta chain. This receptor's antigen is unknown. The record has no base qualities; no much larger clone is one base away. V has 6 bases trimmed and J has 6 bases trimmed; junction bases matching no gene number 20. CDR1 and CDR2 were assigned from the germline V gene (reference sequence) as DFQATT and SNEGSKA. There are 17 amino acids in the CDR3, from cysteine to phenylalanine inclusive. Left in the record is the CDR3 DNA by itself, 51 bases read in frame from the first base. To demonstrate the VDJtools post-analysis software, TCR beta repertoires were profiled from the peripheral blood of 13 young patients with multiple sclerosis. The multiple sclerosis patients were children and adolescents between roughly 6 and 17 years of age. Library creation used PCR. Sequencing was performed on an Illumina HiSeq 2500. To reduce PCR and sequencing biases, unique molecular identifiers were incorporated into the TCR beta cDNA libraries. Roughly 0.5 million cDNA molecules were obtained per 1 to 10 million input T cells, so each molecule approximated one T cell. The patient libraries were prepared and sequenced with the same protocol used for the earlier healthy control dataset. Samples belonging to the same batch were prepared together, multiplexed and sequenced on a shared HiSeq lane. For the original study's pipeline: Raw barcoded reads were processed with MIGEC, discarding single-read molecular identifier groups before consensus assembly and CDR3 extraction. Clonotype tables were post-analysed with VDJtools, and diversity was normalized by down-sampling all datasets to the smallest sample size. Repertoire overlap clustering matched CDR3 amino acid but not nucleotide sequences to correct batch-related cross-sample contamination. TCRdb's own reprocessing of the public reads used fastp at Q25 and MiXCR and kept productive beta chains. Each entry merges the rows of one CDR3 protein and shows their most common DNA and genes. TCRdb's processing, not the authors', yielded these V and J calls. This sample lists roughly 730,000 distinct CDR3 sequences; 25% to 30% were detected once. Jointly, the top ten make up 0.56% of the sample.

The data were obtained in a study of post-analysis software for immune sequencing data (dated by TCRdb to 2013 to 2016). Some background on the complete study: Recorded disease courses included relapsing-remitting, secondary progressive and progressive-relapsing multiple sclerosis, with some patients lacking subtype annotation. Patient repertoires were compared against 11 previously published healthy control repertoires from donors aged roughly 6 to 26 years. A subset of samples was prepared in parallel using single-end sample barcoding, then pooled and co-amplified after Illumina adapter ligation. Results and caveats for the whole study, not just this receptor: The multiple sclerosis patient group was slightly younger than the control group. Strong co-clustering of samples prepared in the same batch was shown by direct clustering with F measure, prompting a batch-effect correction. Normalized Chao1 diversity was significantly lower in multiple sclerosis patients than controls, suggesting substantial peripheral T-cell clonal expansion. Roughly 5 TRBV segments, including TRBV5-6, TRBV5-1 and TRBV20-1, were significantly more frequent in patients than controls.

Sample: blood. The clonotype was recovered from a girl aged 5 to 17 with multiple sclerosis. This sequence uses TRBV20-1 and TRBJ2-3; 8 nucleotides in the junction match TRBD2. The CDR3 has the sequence CSARSKGQREYWDTQYF. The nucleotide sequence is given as TGCAGTGCCAGATCTAAAGGCCAGCGGGAGTACTGGGATACGCAGTATTTT.